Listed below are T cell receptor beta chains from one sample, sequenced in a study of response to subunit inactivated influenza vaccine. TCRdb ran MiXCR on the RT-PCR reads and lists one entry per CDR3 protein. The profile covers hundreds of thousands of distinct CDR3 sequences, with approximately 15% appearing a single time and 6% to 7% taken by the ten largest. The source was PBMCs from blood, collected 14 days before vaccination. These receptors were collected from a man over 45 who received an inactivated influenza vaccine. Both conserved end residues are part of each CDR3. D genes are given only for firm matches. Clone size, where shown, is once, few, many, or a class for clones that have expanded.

CASSYSSRGRFDEQFF	TGTGCCAGCAGTTACTCGAGCAGGGGGCGATTCGATGAGCAGTTCTTC	TRBV6-2/TRBV6-3	TRBJ2-1	-	TRBD1
CSARRTGLPEAFF	TGCAGTGCTAGAAGGACAGGCCTCCCTGAAGCTTTCTTT	TRBV20-1	TRBJ1-1	many	TRBD1
CASRSTSVLAQYF	TGTGCCAGCAGGTCAACTAGCGTCCTAGCCCAGTACTTC	TRBV7-2	TRBJ2-5	-	TRBD2
CASSLNTGGTEAFF	TGTGCCAGCTCACTGAACACCGGGGGCACTGAAGCTTTCTTT	TRBV18	TRBJ1-1	-	-
CASSLSGGSQPQHF	TGTGCCAGCAGCCTCTCTGGGGGCAGTCAGCCCCAGCATTTT	TRBV7-9	TRBJ1-5	few	-
CASSPQDGSYEQYF	TGTGCCAGCTCACCACAGGACGGGAGCTACGAGCAGTACTTC	TRBV18	TRBJ2-7	-	-
CASSRTSGRYTSTDTQYF	TGTGCCAGCAGTAGGACTAGCGGGAGGTATACGAGCACAGATACGCAGTATTTT	TRBV12-3/TRBV12-4	TRBJ2-3	-	TRBD2
CASSRGQGGYGYTF	TGTGCCAGCAGTAGGGGACAGGGGGGGTATGGCTACACCTTC	TRBV12-3/TRBV12-4	TRBJ1-2	-	TRBD1
CASSAGTVADNEKLFF	TGTGCCAGCAGCGCCGGGACGGTTGCCGATAATGAAAAACTGTTTTTT	TRBV9	TRBJ1-4	many	-
CASSLTSTSGAYEQYF	TGCGCCAGCAGCTTGACTTCGACTAGCGGAGCCTACGAGCAGTACTTC	TRBV5-1	TRBJ2-7	few	TRBD2
CASSLTGKDYEQYF	TGTGCCAGCAGCTTGACAGGGAAAGACTACGAGCAGTACTTC	TRBV5-4	TRBJ2-7	-	-
CASSSQSSGANVLTF	TGTGCCAGCAGTTCACAGAGCTCTGGGGCCAACGTCCTGACTTTC	TRBV27	TRBJ2-6	many	-
CASSLSIGTGLYGYTF	TGTGCCAGCAGCTTATCGATCGGGACAGGTCTTTATGGCTACACCTTC	TRBV7-2	TRBJ1-2	few	TRBD1
CSASRGSGGSETQYF	TGCAGTGCTAGCCGCGGTAGCGGGGGGTCCGAGACCCAGTACTTC	TRBV20-1	TRBJ2-5	few	TRBD2
CASSYRQALDGYTF	TGTGCCAGCAGTTACCGACAGGCACTGGATGGCTACACCTTC	TRBV6-5	TRBJ1-2	-	-
CASSPTRPSGANVLTF	TGTGCCAGCTCACCTACCCGACCCTCTGGGGCCAACGTCCTGACTTTC	TRBV18	TRBJ2-6	few	-
CASSLNGGRGNQPQHF	TGTGCCAGCAGCCTTAATGGGGGGCGCGGCAATCAGCCCCAGCATTTT	TRBV11-2	TRBJ1-5	few	-
CASSYLGGREYGYEQYF	TGTGCCAGCAGTTACTTAGGCGGCAGGGAGTATGGCTACGAGCAGTACTTC	TRBV6-5	TRBJ2-7	-	-
CASKRESREAIYNEQFF	TGTGCCAGCAAAAGGGAGTCTCGGGAAGCGATCTACAATGAGCAGTTCTTC	TRBV27	TRBJ2-1	-	-
CASTSLGTLMNTEAFF	TGTGCCAGCACCAGTTTAGGGACACTTATGAACACTGAAGCTTTCTTT	TRBV12-3/TRBV12-4	TRBJ1-1	many	-
CATGTGTGAYEQYF	TGCGCCACGGGAACCGGGACAGGGGCCTACGAGCAGTACTTC	TRBV5-1	TRBJ2-7	once	TRBD1
CASSQDRGQTGPYEQYF	TGCGCCAGCAGCCAAGATAGGGGACAGACCGGTCCCTACGAGCAGTACTTC	TRBV4-1	TRBJ2-7	few	TRBD1